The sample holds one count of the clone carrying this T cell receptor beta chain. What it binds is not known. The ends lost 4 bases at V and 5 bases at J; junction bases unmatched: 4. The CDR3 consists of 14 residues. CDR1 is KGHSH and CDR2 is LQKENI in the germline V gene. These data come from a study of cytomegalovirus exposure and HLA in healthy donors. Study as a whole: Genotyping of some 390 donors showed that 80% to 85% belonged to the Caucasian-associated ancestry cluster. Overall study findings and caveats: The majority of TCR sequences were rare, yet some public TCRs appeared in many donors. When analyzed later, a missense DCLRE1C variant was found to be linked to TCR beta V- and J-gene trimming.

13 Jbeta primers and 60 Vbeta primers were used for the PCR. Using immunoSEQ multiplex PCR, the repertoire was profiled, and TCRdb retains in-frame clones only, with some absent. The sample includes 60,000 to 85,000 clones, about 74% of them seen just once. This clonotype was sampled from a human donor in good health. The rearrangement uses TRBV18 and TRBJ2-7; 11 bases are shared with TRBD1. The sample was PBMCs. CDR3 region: CASSRGQGADEQYF. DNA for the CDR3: TGTGCCAGCTCACGCGGACAGGGGGCGGACGAGCAGTACTTC. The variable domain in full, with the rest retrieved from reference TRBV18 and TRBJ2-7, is NAGVMQNPRHLVRRRGQEARLRCSPMKGHSHVYWYRQLPEEGLKFMVYLQKENIIDESGMPKERFSAEFPKEGPSILRIQQVVRGDSAAYFCASSRGQGADEQYFGPGTRLTVT.